Given below is one TCR beta chain in context. What it binds is not known. This record comes from a study of Siglec-9 on CD8 T cells in melanoma. Sequencing was performed with immunoSEQ multiplex PCR; in TCRdb, only in-frame clones are kept and a portion is missing. The data contain about 36,000 clones, roughly 80% of them singletons. The V and J ends lost 5 bases and 0 bases respectively, with 8 bases between them. Germline V gives CDR1 MNHEY, CDR2 SMNVEV (reference sequence). The CDR3 extends over 14 amino acids. General observations from the study: An effector memory CD8+ T-cell subset seemingly accumulating in melanoma was reportedly marked and regulated by Siglec-9.

This chain links TRBV27 with TRBJ1-3; D gene ambiguous. Sequencing used Siglec-9- CD8+ T cells sorted from blood. The clonotype comes from a human donor in good health. The CDR3 sequence is CASSLAGSGNTIYF. CDR3 DNA: TGTGCCAGCAGTCTGGCTGGCTCTGGAAACACCATATATTTT.